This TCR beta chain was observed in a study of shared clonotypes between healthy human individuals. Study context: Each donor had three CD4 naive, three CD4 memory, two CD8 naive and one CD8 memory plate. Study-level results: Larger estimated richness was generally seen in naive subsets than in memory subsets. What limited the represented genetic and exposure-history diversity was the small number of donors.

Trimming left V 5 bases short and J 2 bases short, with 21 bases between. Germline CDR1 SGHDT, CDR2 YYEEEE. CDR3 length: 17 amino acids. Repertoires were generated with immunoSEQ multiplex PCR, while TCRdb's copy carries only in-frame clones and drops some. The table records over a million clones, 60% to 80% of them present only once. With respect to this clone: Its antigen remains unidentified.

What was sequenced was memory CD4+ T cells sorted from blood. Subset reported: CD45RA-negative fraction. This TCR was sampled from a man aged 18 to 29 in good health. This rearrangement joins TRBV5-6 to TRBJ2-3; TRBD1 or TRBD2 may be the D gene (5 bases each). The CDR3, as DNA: TGTGCCAGCAGTCAAGGGACGACAACATTATCCACAGATACGCAGTATTTT. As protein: CASSQGTTTLSTDTQYF.